These 6 T cell receptor beta chains originate from one sample sequenced in a study of blood T cell repertoires in COVID-19. The protocol was immunoSEQ multiplex PCR, while the TCRdb copy is restricted to in-frame clones and leaves out a portion. The table records 250,000 or so clones, around 84% of them present only once. Sequencing input: peripheral blood. These TCRs come from a woman aged 55-75 years with COVID-19, enrolled during active disease.

The CDR3 DNA sequence: TGTGCCTGGAGTGTACATAGAAGAGGAGAATCACCCCTCCACTTT. It yields the protein CAWSVHRRGESPLHF. The rearrangement joins TRBV30 to TRBJ1-6; no clear D gene. The germline V and J ends were trimmed by 0 bases and 10 bases, with 16 bases remaining between them. The germline CDR1 and CDR2 sequences are GTSNPN and SVGIG (reference sequence). The CDR3 is made up of 15 amino acids.

The chain is built from TRBV28 and TRBJ1-1; D ambiguous. This CDR3 comprises 15 residues. The germline CDR1 and CDR2 sequences are MDHEN and SYDVKM. V was shortened by 6 bases and J by 1 base, with 15 bases between the two germline ends. CDR3 coding DNA: TGTGCCAGCAGGCTAAGCGACTCAACGAACACTGAAGCTTTCTTT. Residues: CASRLSDSTNTEAFF.

The rearrangement joins TRBV28 to TRBJ2-7, with TRBD1 as a possible D gene (5 bases). The CDR3 has 14 residues. Germline CDR1 reads MDHEN; CDR2 reads SYDVKM. V shed 1 base and J shed 2 bases, with 9 bases lying between them. DNA for the CDR3: TGTGCCAGCAGTTTATCAGGGAAAGCCTACGAGCAGTACTTC. This translates into CASSLSGKAYEQYF.

The rearrangement uses TRBV27 and TRBJ2-5, with D possibly matching TRBD2 (7 bases). The germline V and J ends were trimmed by 6 bases and 5 bases, with 19 bases remaining between them. Germline lookup yields CDR1 MNHEY and CDR2 SMNVEV (reference sequence). The CDR3 extends over 15 amino acids. The CDR3 region has the DNA TGTGCCAGCAGGAGTGGGGGGGCCGTCCTTGAGACCCAGTACTTC. It translates to CASRSGGAVLETQYF.

This chain uses TRBV18 with TRBJ1-6; 7 nucleotides agree with TRBD1. V dropped 6 bases and J dropped 10; count of bases not matched to a gene: 6. CDR1 is KGHSH, CDR2 LQKENI, per germline. The CDR3 spans 13 residues. CDR3 in DNA: TGTGCCAGCTCCACAGGGGAAGGGTCACCCCTCCACTTT. This gives the protein CASSTGEGSPLHF.

This chain joins TRBV7-2 and TRBJ2-5; 7 nucleotides match TRBD1. The V segment lost 3 bases and the J segment 9 bases; nucleotides outside the gene matches: 10. The CDR3 totals 14 residues. Germline CDR1 reads SGHTA; CDR2 reads FQGNSA. CDR3 loop: CASSLNSDRAAQYF. CDR3 DNA: TGTGCCAGCAGCTTGAATTCCGACAGGGCGGCCCAGTACTTC.